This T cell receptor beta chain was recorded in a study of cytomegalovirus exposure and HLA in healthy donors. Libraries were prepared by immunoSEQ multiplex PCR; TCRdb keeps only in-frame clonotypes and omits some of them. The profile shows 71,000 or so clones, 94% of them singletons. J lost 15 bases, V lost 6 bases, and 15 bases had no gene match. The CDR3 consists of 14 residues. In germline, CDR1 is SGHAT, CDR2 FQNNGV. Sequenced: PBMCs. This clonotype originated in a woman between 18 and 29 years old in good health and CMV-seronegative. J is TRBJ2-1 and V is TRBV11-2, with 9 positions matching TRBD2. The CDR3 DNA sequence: TGTGCCAGCAGTCTGGGTGGCGGGAGGGCGCTCGGGTTCTTC. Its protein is CASSLGGGRALGFF.